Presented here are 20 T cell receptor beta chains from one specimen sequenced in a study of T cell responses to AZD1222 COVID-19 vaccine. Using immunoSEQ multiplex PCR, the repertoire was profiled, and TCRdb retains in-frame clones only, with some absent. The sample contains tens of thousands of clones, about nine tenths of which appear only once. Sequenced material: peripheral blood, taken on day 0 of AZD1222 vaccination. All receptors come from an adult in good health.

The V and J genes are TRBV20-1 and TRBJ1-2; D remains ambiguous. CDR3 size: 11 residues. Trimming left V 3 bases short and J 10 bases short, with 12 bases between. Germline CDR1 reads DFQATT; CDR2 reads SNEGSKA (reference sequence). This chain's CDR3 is CSARAGLDYTF. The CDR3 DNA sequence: TGCAGTGCTAGGGCGGGGTTGGACTACACCTTC.

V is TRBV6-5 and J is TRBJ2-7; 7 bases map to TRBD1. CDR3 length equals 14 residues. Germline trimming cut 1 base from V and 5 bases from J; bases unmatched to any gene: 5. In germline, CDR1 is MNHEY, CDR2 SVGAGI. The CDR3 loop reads CASSYFSGGNEQYF. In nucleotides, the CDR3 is TGTGCCAGCAGTTACTTTTCAGGGGGAAACGAGCAGTACTTC.

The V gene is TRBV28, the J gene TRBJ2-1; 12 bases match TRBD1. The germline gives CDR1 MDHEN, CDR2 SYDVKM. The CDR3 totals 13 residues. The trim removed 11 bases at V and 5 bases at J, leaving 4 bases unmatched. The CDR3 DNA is TGTGCCTGGGGACAGGGGGCGAACAATGAGCAGTTCTTC. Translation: CAWGQGANNEQFF.

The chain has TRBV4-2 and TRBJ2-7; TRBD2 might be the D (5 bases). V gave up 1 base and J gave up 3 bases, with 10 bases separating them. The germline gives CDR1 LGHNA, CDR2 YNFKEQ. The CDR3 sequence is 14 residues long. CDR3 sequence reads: CASSQVGNLYEQYF. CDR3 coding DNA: TGTGCCAGCAGCCAAGTCGGGAATCTCTACGAGCAGTACTTC.

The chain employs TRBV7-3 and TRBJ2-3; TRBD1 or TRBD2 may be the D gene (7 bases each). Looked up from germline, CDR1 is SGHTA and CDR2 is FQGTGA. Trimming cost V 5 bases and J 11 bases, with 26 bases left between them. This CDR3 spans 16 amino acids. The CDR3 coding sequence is TGTGCCAGCAGCCGAGGCACGGCTAGCGGTGCAGGGGGGCAGTATTTT. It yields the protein CASSRGTASGAGGQYF.

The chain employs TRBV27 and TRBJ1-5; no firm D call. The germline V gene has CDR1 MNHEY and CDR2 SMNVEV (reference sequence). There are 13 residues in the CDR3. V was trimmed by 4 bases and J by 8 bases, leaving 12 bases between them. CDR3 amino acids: CASSSRVWEPQHF. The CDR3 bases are TGTGCCAGCAGTTCGAGGGTCTGGGAGCCCCAGCATTTT.

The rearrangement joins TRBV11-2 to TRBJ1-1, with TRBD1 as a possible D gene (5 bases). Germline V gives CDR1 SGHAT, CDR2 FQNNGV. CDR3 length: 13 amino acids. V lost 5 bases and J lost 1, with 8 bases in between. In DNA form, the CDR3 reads TGTGCCAGCAGCGCAACAGGGAACACTGAAGCTTTCTTT. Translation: CASSATGNTEAFF.

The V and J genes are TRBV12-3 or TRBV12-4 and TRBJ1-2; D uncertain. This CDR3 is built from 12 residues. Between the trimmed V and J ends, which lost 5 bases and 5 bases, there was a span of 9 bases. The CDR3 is CASSGVRYGYTF. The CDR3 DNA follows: TGTGCCAGCAGTGGGGTACGGTATGGCTACACCTTC.

CDR3 protein: CASRLAYVYGYTF. The CDR3 DNA reads as TGTGCAAGTCGCTTAGCGTATGTCTATGGCTACACCTTC. The chain has TRBV12-2 and TRBJ1-2. TRBV12-2 counts as a pseudogene. This CDR3 has 13 residues.

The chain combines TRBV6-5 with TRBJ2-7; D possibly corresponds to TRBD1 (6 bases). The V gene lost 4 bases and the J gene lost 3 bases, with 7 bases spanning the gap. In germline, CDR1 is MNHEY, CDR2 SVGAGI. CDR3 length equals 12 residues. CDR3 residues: CASSLQGYEQYF. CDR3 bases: TGTGCCAGCAGTTTACAGGGCTACGAGCAGTACTTC.

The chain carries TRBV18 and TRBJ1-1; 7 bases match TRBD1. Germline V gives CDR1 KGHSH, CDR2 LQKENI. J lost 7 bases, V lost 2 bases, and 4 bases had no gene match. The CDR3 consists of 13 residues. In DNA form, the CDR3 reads TGTGCCAGCTCACCATATGGGACAGTTGAAGCTTTCTTT. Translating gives CASSPYGTVEAFF.

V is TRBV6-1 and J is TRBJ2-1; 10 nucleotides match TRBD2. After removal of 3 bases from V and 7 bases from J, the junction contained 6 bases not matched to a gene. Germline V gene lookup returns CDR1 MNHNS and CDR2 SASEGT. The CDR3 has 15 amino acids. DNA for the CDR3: TGTGCCAGCAGTGAGCTAGCGGGAGACTTGAATGAGCAGTTCTTC. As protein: CASSELAGDLNEQFF.

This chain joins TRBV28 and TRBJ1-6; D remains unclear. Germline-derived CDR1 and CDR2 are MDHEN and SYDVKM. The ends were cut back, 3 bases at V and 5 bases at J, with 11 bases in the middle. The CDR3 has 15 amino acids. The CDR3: CASSFVTGNNSPLHF. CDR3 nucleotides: TGTGCCAGCAGTTTCGTGACGGGTAATAATTCACCCCTCCACTTT.

As DNA, the CDR3 is TGCAGCGTGGGTTCGTCGGGTGCGGCCGAGACCCAGTACTTC. The encoded protein is CSVGSSGAAETQYF. The V and J genes are TRBV29-1 and TRBJ2-5; D is ambiguous. Germline-derived CDR1 and CDR2 are SQVTM and ANQGSEA. V lost 6 bases and J 5 bases, leaving 19 bases between the germline ends. CDR3 length equals 14 residues.

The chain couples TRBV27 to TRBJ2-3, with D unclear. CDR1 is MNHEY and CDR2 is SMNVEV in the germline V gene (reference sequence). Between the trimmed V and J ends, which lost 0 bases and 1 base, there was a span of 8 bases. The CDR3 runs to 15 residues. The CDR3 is CASSLSIPRTDTQYF. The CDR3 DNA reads TGTGCCAGCAGTTTATCCATTCCCCGCACAGATACGCAGTATTTT.

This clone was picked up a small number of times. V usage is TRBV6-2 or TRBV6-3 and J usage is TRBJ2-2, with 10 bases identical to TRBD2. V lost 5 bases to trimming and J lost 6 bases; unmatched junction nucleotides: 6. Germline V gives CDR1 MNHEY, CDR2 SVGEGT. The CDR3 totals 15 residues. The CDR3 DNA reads TGTGCCAGCAGTCTCGGGACTAGCGAAGCCGGGGAGCTGTTTTTT. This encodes CASSLGTSEAGELFF.

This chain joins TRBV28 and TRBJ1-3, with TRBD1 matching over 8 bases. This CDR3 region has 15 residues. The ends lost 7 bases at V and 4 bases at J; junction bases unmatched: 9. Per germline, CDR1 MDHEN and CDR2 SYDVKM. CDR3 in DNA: TGTGCCAGCATCGGATCCAGGGGGCACGGAAACACCATATATTTT. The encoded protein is CASIGSRGHGNTIYF.

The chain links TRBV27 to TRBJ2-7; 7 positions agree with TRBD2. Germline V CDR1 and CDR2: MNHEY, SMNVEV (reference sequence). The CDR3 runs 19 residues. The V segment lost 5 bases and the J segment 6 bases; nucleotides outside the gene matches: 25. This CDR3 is CASSNRRVIGRVPGGEQYF. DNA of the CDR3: TGTGCCAGCAGTAATAGAAGAGTTATTGGCAGGGTGCCGGGAGGCGAGCAGTACTTC.

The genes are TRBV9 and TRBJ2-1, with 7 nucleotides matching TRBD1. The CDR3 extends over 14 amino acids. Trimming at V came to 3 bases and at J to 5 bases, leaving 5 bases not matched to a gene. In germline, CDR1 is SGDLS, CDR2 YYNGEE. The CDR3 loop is CASSAPGQNNEQFF. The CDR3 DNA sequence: TGTGCCAGCAGCGCCCCGGGACAGAACAATGAGCAGTTCTTC.

The CDR3 nucleotides read TGCAGCGTTGCCGGGGAGGGGCAGCCCCAGCATTTT. Residues: CSVAGEGQPQHF. This chain uses TRBV29-1 with TRBJ1-5; possibly TRBD1 for D (5 bases). From germline, CDR1 is SQVTM and CDR2 ANQGSEA. The V gene lost 4 bases and the J gene lost 7 bases, with 11 bases spanning the gap. The CDR3 extends over 12 amino acids.